Here is one T cell receptor beta chain with its context. Profiling relied on immunoSEQ multiplex PCR, and the TCRdb table lists in-frame clones only, not all of them. The sample lists some 550,000 clones, 95% to 98% occurring once. These data are taken from a study of shared clonotypes between healthy human individuals. Per the germline V gene, CDR1 is SGHRS and CDR2 is YFSETQ. With V trimmed by 2 bases and J by 6 bases, 5 bases remained unmatched. The CDR3 spans 15 residues. The TCR sequence derives from a woman aged 30 to 39 in good health. The chain combines TRBV5-1 with TRBJ2-1; 10 nucleotides line up with TRBD2. Sequenced sample: naive CD4+ T cells sorted from blood. Subset defined: CD45RA+ positively selected. The CDR3 coding sequence is TGCGCCAGCAGCTTAGCTAGCGGGAGACCCAATGAGCAGTTCTTC. It translates to CASSLASGRPNEQFF.